This T cell receptor (beta chain) was captured by sequencing in a study of T cell responses to AZD1222 COVID-19 vaccine. The CDR3 loop spans 14 amino acids. Deletions cut 7 bases from V and 8 bases from J, with 15 bases between. Germline V CDR1 and CDR2: MNHNY, SVGAGI (reference sequence). Sequencing was performed with immunoSEQ multiplex PCR; in TCRdb, only in-frame clones are kept and a portion is missing. Of around 100,000 clones listed, 75% to 90% are singletons. The chain employs TRBV6-6 and TRBJ1-6, with D tentatively TRBD1 (5 bases). Sequencing used peripheral blood, obtained on day 0 of AZD1222 vaccination. The source is an adult in good health. The CDR3, as DNA: TGTGCCAGCAATTGGCAGGGTAGGGATTCACCCCTCCACTTT. Protein sequence: CASNWQGRDSPLHF.